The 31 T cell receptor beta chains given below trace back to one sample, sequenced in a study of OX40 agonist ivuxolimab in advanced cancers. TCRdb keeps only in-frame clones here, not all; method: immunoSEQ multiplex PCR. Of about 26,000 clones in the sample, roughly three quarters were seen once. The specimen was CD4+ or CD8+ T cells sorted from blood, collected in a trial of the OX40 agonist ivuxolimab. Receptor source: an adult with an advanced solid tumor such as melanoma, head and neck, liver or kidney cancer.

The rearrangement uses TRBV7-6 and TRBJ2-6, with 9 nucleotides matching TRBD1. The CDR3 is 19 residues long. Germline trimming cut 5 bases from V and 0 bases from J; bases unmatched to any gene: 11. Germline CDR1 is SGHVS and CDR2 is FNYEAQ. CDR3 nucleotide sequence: TGTGCCAGCAGCCCAGATGGACAGGGGAGAGCCTCTGGGGCCAACGTCCTGACTTTC. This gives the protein CASSPDGQGRASGANVLTF.

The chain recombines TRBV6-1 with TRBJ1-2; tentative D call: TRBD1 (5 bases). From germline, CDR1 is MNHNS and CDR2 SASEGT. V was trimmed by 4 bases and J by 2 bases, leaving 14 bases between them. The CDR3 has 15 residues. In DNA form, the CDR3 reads TGTGCCAGCAGTGTAGCGGCCAGGGAGAACTATGGCTACACCTTC. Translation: CASSVAARENYGYTF.

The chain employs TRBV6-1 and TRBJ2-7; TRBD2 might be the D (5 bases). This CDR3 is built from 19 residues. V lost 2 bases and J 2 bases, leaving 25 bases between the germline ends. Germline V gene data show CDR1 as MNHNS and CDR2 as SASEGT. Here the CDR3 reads CASSEIGNGRAQLTYEQYF. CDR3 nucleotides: TGTGCCAGCAGTGAAATCGGGAATGGAAGGGCCCAACTTACCTACGAGCAGTACTTC.

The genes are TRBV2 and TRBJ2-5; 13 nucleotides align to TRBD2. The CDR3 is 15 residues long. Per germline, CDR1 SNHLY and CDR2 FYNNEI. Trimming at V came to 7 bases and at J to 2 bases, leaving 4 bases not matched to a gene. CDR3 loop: CASTGLAGVQETQYF. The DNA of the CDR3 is TGTGCCAGCACCGGACTAGCGGGAGTACAAGAGACCCAGTACTTC.

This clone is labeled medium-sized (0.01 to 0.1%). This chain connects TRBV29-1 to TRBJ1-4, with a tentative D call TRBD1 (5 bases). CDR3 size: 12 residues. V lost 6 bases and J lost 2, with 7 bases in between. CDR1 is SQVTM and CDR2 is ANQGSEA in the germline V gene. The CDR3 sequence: CSVQGTNEKLFF. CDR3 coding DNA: TGCAGCGTCCAGGGCACTAATGAAAAACTGTTTTTT.

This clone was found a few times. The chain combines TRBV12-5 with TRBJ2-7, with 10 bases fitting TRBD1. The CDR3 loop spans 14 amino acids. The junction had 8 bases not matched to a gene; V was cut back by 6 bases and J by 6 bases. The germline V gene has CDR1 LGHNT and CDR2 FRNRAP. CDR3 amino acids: CASGPRDRGTEQYF. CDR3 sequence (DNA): TGTGCTAGTGGCCCCCGGGACAGGGGAACCGAGCAGTACTTC.

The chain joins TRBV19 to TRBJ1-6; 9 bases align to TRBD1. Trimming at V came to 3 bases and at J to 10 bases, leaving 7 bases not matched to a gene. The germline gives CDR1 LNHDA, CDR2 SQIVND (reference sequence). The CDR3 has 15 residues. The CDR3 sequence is CASSIPGQGGSPLHF. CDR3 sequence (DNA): TGTGCCAGTAGTATCCCGGGACAGGGAGGCTCACCCCTCCACTTT. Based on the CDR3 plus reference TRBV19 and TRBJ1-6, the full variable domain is DGGITQSPKYLFRKEGQNVTLSCEQNLNHDAMYWYRQDPGQGLRLIYYSQIVNDFQKGDIAEGYSVSREKKESFPLTVTSAQKNPTAFYLCASSIPGQGGSPLHFGNGTRLTVT.

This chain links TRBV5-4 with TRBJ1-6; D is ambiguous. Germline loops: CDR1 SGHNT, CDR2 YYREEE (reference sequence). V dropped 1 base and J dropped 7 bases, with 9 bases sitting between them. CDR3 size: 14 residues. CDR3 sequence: CASSLFRTNSPLHF. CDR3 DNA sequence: TGTGCCAGCAGCTTGTTCCGGACCAATTCACCCCTCCACTTT.

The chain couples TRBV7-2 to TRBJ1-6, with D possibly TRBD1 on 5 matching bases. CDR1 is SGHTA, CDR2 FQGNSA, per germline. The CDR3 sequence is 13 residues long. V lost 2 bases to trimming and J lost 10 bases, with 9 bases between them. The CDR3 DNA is TGTGCCAGCAGCTTAACAGGTGAATCACCCCTCCACTTT. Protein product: CASSLTGESPLHF.

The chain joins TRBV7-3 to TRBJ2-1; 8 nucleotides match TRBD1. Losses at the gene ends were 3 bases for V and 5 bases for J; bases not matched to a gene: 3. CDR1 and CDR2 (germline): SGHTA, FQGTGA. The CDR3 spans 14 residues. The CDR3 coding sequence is TGTGCCAGCAGCTTGACAGGGGCCCACAATGAGCAGTTCTTC. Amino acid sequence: CASSLTGAHNEQFF. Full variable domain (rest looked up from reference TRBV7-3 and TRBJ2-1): GAGVSQTPSNKVTEKGKYVELRCDPISGHTALYWYRQSLGQGPEFLIYFQGTGAADDSGLPNDRFFAVRPEGSVSTLKIQRTERGDSAVYLCASSLTGAHNEQFFGPGTRLTVL.

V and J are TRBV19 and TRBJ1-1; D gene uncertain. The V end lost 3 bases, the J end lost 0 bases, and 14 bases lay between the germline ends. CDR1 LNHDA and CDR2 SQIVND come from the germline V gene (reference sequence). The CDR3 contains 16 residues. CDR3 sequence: CASSIDLGSLNTEAFF. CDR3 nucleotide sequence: TGTGCCAGTAGTATTGATTTGGGAAGCCTGAACACTGAAGCTTTCTTT.

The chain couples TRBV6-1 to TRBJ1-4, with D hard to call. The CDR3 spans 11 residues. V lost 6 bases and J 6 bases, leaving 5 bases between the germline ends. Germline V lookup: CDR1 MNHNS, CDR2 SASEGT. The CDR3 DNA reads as TGTGCCAGCAGCCTATATGAAAAACTGTTTTTT. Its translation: CASSLYEKLFF.

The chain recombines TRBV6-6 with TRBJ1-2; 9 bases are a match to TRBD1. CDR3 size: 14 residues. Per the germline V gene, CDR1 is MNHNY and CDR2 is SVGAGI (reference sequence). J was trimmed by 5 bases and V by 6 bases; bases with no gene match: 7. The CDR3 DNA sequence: TGTGCCAGCAGCCGGACAGGGGCCTCATATGGCTACACCTTC. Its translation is CASSRTGASYGYTF.

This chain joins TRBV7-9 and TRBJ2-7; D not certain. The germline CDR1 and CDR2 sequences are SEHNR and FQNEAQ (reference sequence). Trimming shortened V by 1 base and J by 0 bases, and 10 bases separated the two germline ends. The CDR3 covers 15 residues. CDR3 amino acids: CASSLGVGSSYEQYF. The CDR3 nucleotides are TGTGCCAGCAGCTTAGGAGTGGGAAGCTCCTACGAGCAGTACTTC.

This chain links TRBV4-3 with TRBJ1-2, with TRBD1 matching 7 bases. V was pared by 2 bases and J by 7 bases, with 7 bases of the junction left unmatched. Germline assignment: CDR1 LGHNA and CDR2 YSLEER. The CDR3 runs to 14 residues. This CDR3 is CASSQMTGLAGYTF. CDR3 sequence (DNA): TGCGCCAGCAGCCAAATGACAGGGTTGGCTGGCTACACCTTC.

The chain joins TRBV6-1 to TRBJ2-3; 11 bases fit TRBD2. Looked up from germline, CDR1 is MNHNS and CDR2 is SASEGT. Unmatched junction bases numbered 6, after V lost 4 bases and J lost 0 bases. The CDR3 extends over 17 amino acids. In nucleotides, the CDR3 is TGTGCCAGCAGTGGAACTAGCGGGGGACCTAGCACAGATACGCAGTATTTT. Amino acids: CASSGTSGGPSTDTQYF.

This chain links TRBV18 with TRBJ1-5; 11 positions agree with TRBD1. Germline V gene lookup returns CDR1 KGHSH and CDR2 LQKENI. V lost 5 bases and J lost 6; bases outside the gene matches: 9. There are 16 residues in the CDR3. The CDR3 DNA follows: TGTGCCAGCTCATCCCGGGACAGGGGGATTGTTCAGCCCCAGCATTTT. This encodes CASSSRDRGIVQPQHF.

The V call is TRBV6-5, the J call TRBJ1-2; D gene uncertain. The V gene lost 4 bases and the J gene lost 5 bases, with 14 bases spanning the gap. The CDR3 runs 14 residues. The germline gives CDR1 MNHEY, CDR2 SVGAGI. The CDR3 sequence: CASSSTTGGYGYTF. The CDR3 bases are TGTGCCAGCAGTTCTACGACGGGAGGGTATGGCTACACCTTC.

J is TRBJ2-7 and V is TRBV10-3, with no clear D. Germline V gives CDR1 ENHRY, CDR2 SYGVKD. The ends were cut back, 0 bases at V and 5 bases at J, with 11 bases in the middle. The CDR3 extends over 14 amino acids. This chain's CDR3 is CAISESEVLNEQYF. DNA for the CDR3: TGTGCCATCAGTGAGTCCGAGGTTCTTAACGAGCAGTACTTC.

CDR3 in DNA: TGTGCCAGTAGTTCCCATACAGGTGACTACGAGCAGTACTTC. The encoded protein is CASSSHTGDYEQYF. V gene TRBV19 combines with J gene TRBJ2-7, with D tentatively TRBD1 (5 bases). V lost 5 bases and J lost 3, with 14 bases in between. The CDR3 is 14 residues long. CDR1 is LNHDA, CDR2 SQIVND, per germline (reference sequence).

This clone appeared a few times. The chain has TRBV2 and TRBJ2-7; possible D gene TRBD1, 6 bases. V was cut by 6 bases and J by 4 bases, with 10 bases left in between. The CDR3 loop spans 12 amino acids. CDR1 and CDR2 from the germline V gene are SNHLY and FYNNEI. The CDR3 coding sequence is TGTGCCAGCAGACCGACAGGTTACGAGCAGTACTTC. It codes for CASRPTGYEQYF.

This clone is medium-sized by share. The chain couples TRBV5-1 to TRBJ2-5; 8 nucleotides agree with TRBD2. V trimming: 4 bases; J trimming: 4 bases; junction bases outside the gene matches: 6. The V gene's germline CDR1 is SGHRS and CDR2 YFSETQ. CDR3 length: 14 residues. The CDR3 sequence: CASSLGTSRETQYF. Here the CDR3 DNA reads TGCGCCAGCAGCCTCGGGACTAGTCGAGAGACCCAGTACTTC.

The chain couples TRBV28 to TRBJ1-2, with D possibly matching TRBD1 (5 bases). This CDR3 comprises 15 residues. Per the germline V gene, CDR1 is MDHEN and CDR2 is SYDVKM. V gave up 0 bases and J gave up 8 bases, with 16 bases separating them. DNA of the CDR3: TGTGCCAGCAGTTTATGGACGGTACGGGGGTCCGGCTACACCTTC. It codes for CASSLWTVRGSGYTF.

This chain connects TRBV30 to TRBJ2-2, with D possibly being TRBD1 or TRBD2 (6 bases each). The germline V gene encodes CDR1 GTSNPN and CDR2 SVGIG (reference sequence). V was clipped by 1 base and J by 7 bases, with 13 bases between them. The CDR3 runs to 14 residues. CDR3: CAWSGGAYRGELFF. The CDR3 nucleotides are TGTGCCTGGAGTGGGGGGGCTTACCGCGGGGAGCTGTTTTTT. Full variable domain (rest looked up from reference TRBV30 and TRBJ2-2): SQTIHQWPATLVQPVGSPLSLECTVEGTSNPNLYWYRQAAGRGLQLLFYSVGIGQISSEVPQNLSASRPQDRQFILSSKKLLLSDSGFYLCAWSGGAYRGELFFGEGSRLTVL.

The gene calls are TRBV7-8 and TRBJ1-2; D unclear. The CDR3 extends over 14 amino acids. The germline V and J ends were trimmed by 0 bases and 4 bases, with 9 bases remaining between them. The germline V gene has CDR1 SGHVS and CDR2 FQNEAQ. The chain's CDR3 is CASSLATVSYGYTF. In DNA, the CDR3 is TGTGCCAGCAGCTTAGCCACAGTCTCCTATGGCTACACCTTC.

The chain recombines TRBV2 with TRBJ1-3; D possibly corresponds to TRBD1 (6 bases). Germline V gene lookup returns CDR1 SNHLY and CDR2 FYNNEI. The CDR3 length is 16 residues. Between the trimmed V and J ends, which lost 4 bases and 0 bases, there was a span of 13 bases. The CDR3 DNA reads TGTGCCAGCAGTGTCACCGGGACACGCTCTGGAAACACCATATATTTT. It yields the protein CASSVTGTRSGNTIYF.

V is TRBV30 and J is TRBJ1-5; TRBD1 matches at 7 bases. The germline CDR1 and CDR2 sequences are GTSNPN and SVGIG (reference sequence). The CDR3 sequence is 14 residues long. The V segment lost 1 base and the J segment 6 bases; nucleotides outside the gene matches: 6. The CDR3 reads CAWSDSRGSQPQHF. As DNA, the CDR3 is TGTGCCTGGAGTGACAGCAGGGGGAGTCAGCCCCAGCATTTT.

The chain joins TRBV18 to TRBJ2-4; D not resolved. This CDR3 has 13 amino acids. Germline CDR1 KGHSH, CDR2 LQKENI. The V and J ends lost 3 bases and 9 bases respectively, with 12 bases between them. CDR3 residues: CASSPGHRSIQYF. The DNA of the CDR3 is TGTGCCAGCTCACCCGGGCACCGGTCCATTCAGTACTTC.

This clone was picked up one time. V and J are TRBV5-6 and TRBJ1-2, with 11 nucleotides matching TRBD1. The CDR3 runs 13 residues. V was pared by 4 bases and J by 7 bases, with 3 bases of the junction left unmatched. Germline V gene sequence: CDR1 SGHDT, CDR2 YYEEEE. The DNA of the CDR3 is TGTGCCAGCAGCCCTGGGACAGGGGGTGGCTACACCTTC. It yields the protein CASSPGTGGGYTF.

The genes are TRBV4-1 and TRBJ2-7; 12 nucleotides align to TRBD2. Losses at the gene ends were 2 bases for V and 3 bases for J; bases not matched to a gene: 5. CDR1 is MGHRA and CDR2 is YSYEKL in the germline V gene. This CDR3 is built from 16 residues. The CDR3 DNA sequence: TGCGCCAGCAGCCAATCTCCGGGACTAGCGGGCTACGAGCAGTACTTC. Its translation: CASSQSPGLAGYEQYF.

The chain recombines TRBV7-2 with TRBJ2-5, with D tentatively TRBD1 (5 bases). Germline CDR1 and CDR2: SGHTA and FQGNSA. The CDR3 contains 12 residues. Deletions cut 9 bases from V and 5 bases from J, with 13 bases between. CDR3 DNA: TGTGCCAGTAGTTTTAGGGGCGAGACCCAGTACTTC. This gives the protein CASSFRGETQYF.